Listed below are T cell receptor beta chains from one sample, sequenced in a study of T cell repertoires in cytomegalovirus infection. TCRdb analysed the reads with MiXCR anew, one entry per CDR3 protein. The data show some 560,000 distinct CDR3 sequences, roughly 43% seen once. Their target antigens are unknown. The sample here was cultured PBMCs, taken from culture after CMV antigen stimulation. Receptor source: a human donor in good health (CMV status not recorded). Some clones in this sample may be carry-over from other donors' samples. CDR3s include the opening cysteine and the closing phenylalanine or tryptophan. Fields, in order: D gene, V gene, clone size, J gene, CDR3 length, CDR3 protein, CDR3 DNA. A D gene is named only where the DNA matches it firmly. The size of a clone is reported for some rows only, either as once, few or many, or as a class for expanded clones.

-,TRBV7-2,-,TRBJ2-1,15,CASSLGTASYNEQFF,TGTGCCAGCAGCTTAGGGACAGCCTCCTACAATGAGCAGTTCTTC
-,TRBV7-9,few,TRBJ2-5,13,CATLPQGRETQYF,TGTGCCACTCTCCCACAGGGTCGGGAGACCCAGTACTTC
TRBD1,TRBV12-3/TRBV12-4,many,TRBJ1-4,14,CASLPGQGNEKLFF,TGTGCCAGCTTGCCGGGACAGGGGAATGAAAAACTGTTTTTT
-,TRBV11-2,few,TRBJ1-1,17,CASSLEGAIYSNTEAFF,TGTGCCAGCAGCTTAGAGGGGGCCATCTATTCGAACACTGAAGCTTTCTTT
TRBD1,TRBV6-1,few,TRBJ2-7,15,CASRVPGQFLYEQYF,TGTGCCAGCAGAGTCCCGGGACAGTTCCTATACGAGCAGTACTTC
TRBD1,TRBV20-1,-,TRBJ2-1,15,CSANSGGSSYNEQFF,TGCAGTGCAAACTCAGGGGGCAGCTCCTACAATGAGCAGTTCTTC
-,TRBV12-3/TRBV12-4,-,TRBJ1-2,13,CASSFEGSGGYTF,TGTGCCAGCAGCTTTGAGGGGTCCGGTGGCTACACCTTC
-,TRBV7-2,-,TRBJ1-1,16,CASSLWGTYMNTEAFF,TGTGCCAGCAGCTTATGGGGTACCTACATGAACACTGAAGCTTTCTTT
-,TRBV6-2/TRBV6-3,few,TRBJ1-1,14,CASSDTGKAAEAFF,TGTGCCAGCAGTGATACAGGTAAAGCAGCTGAAGCTTTCTTT
-,TRBV7-9,few,TRBJ2-1,16,CASSPLAGSYGNEQFF,TGTGCCAGCAGCCCTCTAGCAGGGAGCTACGGGAATGAGCAGTTCTTC
TRBD2,TRBV10-2,-,TRBJ2-5,16,CASTKTSGRAQETQYF,TGCGCCAGCACCAAGACTAGCGGGAGGGCTCAAGAGACCCAGTACTTC
-,TRBV7-2,few,TRBJ1-6,16,CASSLGAGGRNSPLHF,TGTGCCAGCAGCTTAGGAGCCGGTGGAAGAAATTCACCCCTCCACTTT
-,TRBV6-6,few,TRBJ1-5,14,CASSYSRGNQPQHF,TGTGCCAGCAGTTACTCGAGGGGTAATCAGCCCCAGCATTTT
TRBD1,TRBV12-3/TRBV12-4,-,TRBJ2-2,15,CASSSGGYNTGELFF,TGTGCCAGCAGTTCAGGGGGCTACAACACCGGGGAGCTGTTTTTT
TRBD1,TRBV5-6,-,TRBJ1-4,17,CASSLSGTGVQNEKLFF,TGTGCCAGCAGCTTGTCCGGGACAGGGGTTCAGAATGAAAAACTGTTTTTT
TRBD1,TRBV28,-,TRBJ2-5,11,CAAQGEETQYF,TGTGCCGCCCAGGGGGAGGAGACCCAGTACTTC
-,TRBV4-3,-,TRBJ1-4,17,CASSQRVRGATNEKLFF,TGCGCCAGCAGCCAAAGGGTTCGGGGTGCAACTAATGAAAAACTGTTTTTT
-,TRBV6-1,-,TRBJ1-1,13,CASTLGGGLEAFF,TGTGCCAGCACCCTCGGGGGGGGGCTTGAAGCTTTCTTT
TRBD1,TRBV7-9,-,TRBJ1-1,14,CASSLGTGGPEAFF,TGTGCCAGCAGCTTAGGGACAGGTGGCCCTGAAGCTTTCTTT
TRBD1,TRBV7-2,-,TRBJ1-2,14,CASSFGTGNYGYTF,TGTGCCAGCAGCTTTGGGACAGGGAACTATGGCTACACCTTC
-,TRBV7-2,-,TRBJ1-1,16,CATKLYITGMNTEAFF,TGTGCCACCAAACTTTATATAACAGGGATGAACACTGAAGCTTTCTTT
-,TRBV25-1,once,TRBJ2-3,17,CASSERLGSVYTDTQYF,TGTGCCAGCAGTGAGAGACTTGGATCAGTCTACACAGATACGCAGTATTTT
TRBD1,TRBV10-2,-,TRBJ2-7,15,CASSEPDRGGGEQYF,TGCGCCAGCAGTGAGCCGGACAGGGGTGGGGGCGAGCAGTACTTC